Below, 26 T cell receptor beta chains from the same sample are listed, as sequenced in a study of blood T cell repertoires in COVID-19. The data were produced by immunoSEQ multiplex PCR, yet TCRdb's version contains in-frame clones alone and is incomplete. The sample gives some 120,000 clones, 81% of which show up once; 3.5% to 4.5% is in the top ten. Sequencing used peripheral blood. The receptors come from a woman aged 45-65 years with acute or convalescent COVID-19.

The chain links TRBV30 to TRBJ2-2; 11 bases fit TRBD2. V was clipped by 2 bases and J by 6 bases; unmatched bases: 5. Looked up from germline, CDR1 is GTSNPN and CDR2 is SVGIG (reference sequence). This CDR3 has 15 residues. For the CDR3, the DNA is TGTGCCTGGAGTCCTAGCGGGAGGTGGGCCGGGGAGCTGTTTTTT. It translates to CAWSPSGRWAGELFF. Supplemented by reference TRBV30 and TRBJ2-2, the full variable domain reads SQTIHQWPATLVQPVGSPLSLECTVEGTSNPNLYWYRQAAGRGLQLLFYSVGIGQISSEVPQNLSASRPQDRQFILSSKKLLLSDSGFYLCAWSPSGRWAGELFFGEGSRLTVL.

The chain combines TRBV6-5 with TRBJ2-2, with 7 bases fitting TRBD2. Germline-derived CDR1 and CDR2 are MNHEY and SVGAGI. The CDR3 runs 15 residues. With V trimmed by 6 bases and J by 0 bases, 4 bases remained unmatched. The CDR3 protein is CASRRGDSNTGELFF. CDR3 DNA: TGTGCCAGCAGACGGGGGGACTCGAACACCGGGGAGCTGTTTTTT.

The CDR3 DNA reads TGTGCCTGGAGCACAGGGAAGGGCTACGAGCAGTACTTC. Translating it yields CAWSTGKGYEQYF. The V call is TRBV30, the J call TRBJ2-7; D possibly corresponds to TRBD1 (6 bases). Germline V gene lookup returns CDR1 GTSNPN and CDR2 SVGIG (reference sequence). Trimming took 3 bases from V and 3 from J, leaving 12 bases between them. The length of the CDR3 is 13 residues. Full variable domain (remainder filled in from reference TRBV30 and TRBJ2-7): SQTIHQWPATLVQPVGSPLSLECTVEGTSNPNLYWYRQAAGRGLQLLFYSVGIGQISSEVPQNLSASRPQDRQFILSSKKLLLSDSGFYLCAWSTGKGYEQYFGPGTRLTVT.

The chain couples TRBV2 to TRBJ1-1; D is unresolved. From germline, CDR1 is SNHLY and CDR2 FYNNEI. Trimming cost V 8 bases and J 0 bases, with 22 bases left between them. This CDR3 region has 17 residues. The chain's CDR3 is CASRVPSFGVVNTEAFF. The CDR3 DNA reads TGTGCCAGCCGAGTACCCTCATTCGGGGTTGTGAACACTGAAGCTTTCTTT.

This chain joins TRBV2 and TRBJ2-2, with 9 bases identical to TRBD2. Germline V gene lookup returns CDR1 SNHLY and CDR2 FYNNEI. The CDR3 sequence is 14 residues long. V lost 10 bases and J lost 2; bases outside the gene matches: 5. CDR3 loop: CATTSGRNTGELFF. CDR3 nucleotides: TGTGCCACTACTAGCGGGCGAAACACCGGGGAGCTGTTTTTT.

This clone was recorded many times. V and J are TRBV6-5 and TRBJ1-2; 9 bases line up with TRBD1. In germline, CDR1 is MNHEY, CDR2 SVGAGI. The CDR3 is 13 residues long. V shed 6 bases, J shed 7 bases, and the junction held 6 bases outside the gene matches. CDR3 in DNA: TGTGCCAGCAGCTACAGGGGGCAGGGTGGCTACACCTTC. It codes for CASSYRGQGGYTF.

The chain carries TRBV14 and TRBJ2-7; 8 nucleotides align to TRBD1. The CDR3 covers 16 residues. Unmatched junction bases numbered 4, after V lost 0 bases and J lost 0 bases. Germline CDR1 and CDR2: SGHDN and FVKESK. The CDR3 coding sequence is TGTGCCAGCAGCCAAGATACAGGGGGAAACTCCTACGAGCAGTACTTC. This encodes CASSQDTGGNSYEQYF.

The rearrangement uses TRBV5-1 and TRBJ2-3; D is unresolved. Germline loops: CDR1 SGHRS, CDR2 YFSETQ. The CDR3 is 14 amino acids. Trimming cost V 7 bases and J 2 bases, with 14 bases left between them. In DNA, the CDR3 is TGCGCCAGCCGCCTTTCCGACATCACAGATACGCAGTATTTT. It codes for CASRLSDITDTQYF. The full variable domain, its missing parts supplied by reference TRBV5-1 and TRBJ2-3, is KAGVTQTPRYLIKTRGQQVTLSCSPISGHRSVSWYQQTPGQGLQFLFEYFSETQRNKGNFPGRFSGRQFSNSRSEMNVSTLELGDSALYLCASRLSDITDTQYFGPGTRLTVL.

The chain couples TRBV5-5 to TRBJ1-5; D is undetermined. Trimming shortened V by 4 bases and J by 3 bases, and 11 bases separated the two germline ends. Germline V lookup: CDR1 SGHKS, CDR2 YYEKEE (reference sequence). The CDR3 totals 14 residues. The CDR3 nucleotides are TGTGCCAGCAGCGTTGACAAAAACAATCAGCCCCAGCATTTT. Translating gives CASSVDKNNQPQHF.

The rearrangement links TRBV3-1 (or the pseudogene TRBV3-2) to TRBJ1-4; D remains unclear. CDR1 and CDR2 (germline): LGHDT, YNNKEL (reference sequence). Trimming took off 1 base at V and 4 bases at J, with 10 bases between the two ends. This CDR3 has 15 residues. The CDR3 loop is CASSQGAPLNEKLFF. The CDR3 DNA reads as TGTGCCAGCAGCCAAGGGGCGCCCCTTAATGAAAAACTGTTTTTT.

As regards this clone: The sample has other DNA sequences that encode this CDR3 too. The chain joins TRBV7-2 to TRBJ2-1; possible D gene TRBD2, 5 bases. This CDR3 is built from 15 residues. Trimming removed 0 bases from V and 3 bases from J, with 9 bases in between. Germline CDR1 SGHTA, CDR2 FQGNSA. CDR3 DNA sequence: TGTGCCAGCAGCTTAGCGGCCAGCGGCTACAATGAGCAGTTCTTC. It yields the protein CASSLAASGYNEQFF.

The J gene is TRBJ1-4, the V gene TRBV6-5, with D possibly matching TRBD1 (5 bases). This CDR3 comprises 15 residues. The germline V gene encodes CDR1 MNHEY and CDR2 SVGAGI. V dropped 6 bases and J dropped 3 bases, with 14 bases sitting between them. CDR3 protein: CASRLGGASNEKLFF. The CDR3 coding sequence is TGTGCCAGCAGGCTGGGAGGGGCGTCTAATGAAAAACTGTTTTTT.

The chain employs TRBV6-2 or TRBV6-3 and TRBJ1-5; possibly TRBD1 for D (5 bases). The germline gives CDR1 MNHEY, CDR2 SVGEGT. V dropped 5 bases and J dropped 7 bases, with 15 bases sitting between them. The CDR3 length is 14 residues. The CDR3 DNA is TGTGCCAGCAGTAGGACAACCGACGAGCAGCCCCAGCATTTT. Amino acid sequence: CASSRTTDEQPQHF.

This sequence joins TRBV5-1 and TRBJ2-2, with D perhaps TRBD2 (6 bases). The CDR3 spans 15 residues. Deletions cut 1 base from V and 4 bases from J, with 11 bases between. CDR1 and CDR2 (germline): SGHRS, YFSETQ. The CDR3 loop is CASSLSGVSTGELFF. The DNA of the CDR3 is TGCGCCAGCAGCTTGTCGGGAGTAAGCACCGGGGAGCTGTTTTTT.

This sequence joins TRBV6-5 and TRBJ2-1; the match to TRBD2 covers 7 bases. The V segment lost 6 bases and the J segment 2 bases; nucleotides outside the gene matches: 4. Germline CDR1 reads MNHEY; CDR2 reads SVGAGI. The CDR3 is made up of 14 amino acids. In DNA, the CDR3 is TGTGCCAGCAGAGCTAGCGGAACCTACAATGAGCAGTTCTTC. Its translation: CASRASGTYNEQFF.

This chain uses TRBV28 with TRBJ2-1, with TRBD2 matching 10 bases. This CDR3 is 15 amino acids long. Germline CDR1 reads MDHEN; CDR2 reads SYDVKM. V lost 10 bases to trimming and J lost 7 bases; unmatched junction nucleotides: 13. CDR3 DNA: TGTGCCACCAAGACCGGGGCTAGCGGGAGAAATGAGCAGTTCTTC. Protein sequence: CATKTGASGRNEQFF. The full variable domain, its missing parts supplied by reference TRBV28 and TRBJ2-1, is DVKVTQSSRYLVKRTGEKVFLECVQDMDHENMFWYRQDPGLGLRLIYFSYDVKMKEKGDIPEGYSVSREKKERFSLILESASTNQTSMYLCATKTGASGRNEQFFGPGTRLTVL.

The chain employs TRBV7-3 and TRBJ2-3, with TRBD2 matching over 11 bases. After removal of 3 bases from V and 3 bases from J, the junction contained 5 bases not matched to a gene. There are 16 residues in the CDR3. CDR1 SGHTA and CDR2 FQGTGA come from the germline V gene. The CDR3 sequence is CASSFTGTSGTDTQYF. The CDR3 region has the DNA TGTGCCAGCAGCTTTACCGGGACTAGCGGTACAGATACGCAGTATTTT.

With regard to this clone: Other DNA sequences from this sample encode an identical CDR3 as well. The chain couples TRBV28 to TRBJ1-2; D perhaps matches TRBD1 (6 bases). Per the germline V gene, CDR1 is MDHEN and CDR2 is SYDVKM. The CDR3 spans 13 residues. V lost 4 bases to trimming and J lost 3 bases, with 9 bases between them. CDR3 in amino acids: CASSSGQYYGYTF. CDR3 coding DNA: TGTGCCAGCAGTTCAGGACAGTACTATGGCTACACCTTC.

The gene calls are TRBV6-1 and TRBJ1-5; D is undetermined. Germline values: CDR1 MNHNS, CDR2 SASEGT. V lost 1 base, J lost 0 bases, and 10 bases lay in between. The CDR3 consists of 16 residues. In DNA form, the CDR3 reads TGTGCCAGCAGTGAAGGTAGCCACAATAGCAATCAGCCCCAGCATTTT. It translates to CASSEGSHNSNQPQHF.

The chain is built from TRBV27 and TRBJ1-1; D not resolved. V lost 3 bases to trimming and J lost 6 bases, with 14 bases between them. This CDR3 is built from 14 residues. CDR1 MNHEY and CDR2 SMNVEV come from the germline V gene (reference sequence). The CDR3 spells CASSLNGRASEAFF. The CDR3, as DNA: TGTGCCAGCAGTTTGAATGGGCGGGCCTCTGAAGCTTTCTTT.

This clone has just one count. This chain connects TRBV27 to TRBJ1-2; 8 bases are shared with TRBD1. From germline, CDR1 is MNHEY and CDR2 SMNVEV (reference sequence). The CDR3 totals 13 residues. The J segment lost 7 bases and the V segment lost 6 bases, leaving 7 bases of the junction unmatched. For the CDR3, the DNA is TGTGCCAGCAGAAGTCAGGGGGCGGGTGGCTACACCTTC. Encoded protein: CASRSQGAGGYTF.

This chain connects TRBV5-5 to TRBJ1-3; 7 positions match TRBD1. V trimming: 0 bases; J trimming: 2 bases; junction bases outside the gene matches: 2. CDR1 and CDR2 (germline): SGHKS, YYEKEE (reference sequence). The CDR3 loop spans 15 amino acids. The CDR3 DNA sequence: TGTGCCAGCAGCTTGGTCACAGGGGCTGGAAACACCATATATTTT. The encoded protein is CASSLVTGAGNTIYF.

This clone was recorded only once. V is TRBV9 and J is TRBJ1-3; D is uncertain. This CDR3 comprises 13 residues. V was cut by 2 bases and J by 0 bases, with 3 bases left in between. From germline, CDR1 is SGDLS and CDR2 YYNGEE. The CDR3 sequence is CASSVRSGNTIYF. As DNA, the CDR3 is TGTGCCAGCAGCGTCCGCTCTGGAAACACCATATATTTT.

The chain is built from TRBV6-2 or TRBV6-3 and TRBJ2-1; D is undetermined. This CDR3 contains 12 residues. The ends were cut back, 3 bases at V and 9 bases at J, with 9 bases in the middle. Germline loops: CDR1 MNHEY, CDR2 SVGEGT. This CDR3 reads CASSYPLVEQFF. In DNA form, the CDR3 reads TGTGCCAGCAGTTATCCTCTCGTTGAGCAGTTCTTC.

The chain combines TRBV5-1 with TRBJ2-7; D possibly corresponds to TRBD1 (5 bases). This CDR3 has 15 residues. Trimming shortened V by 0 bases and J by 0 bases, and 10 bases separated the two germline ends. Germline values: CDR1 SGHRS, CDR2 YFSETQ. The CDR3 reads CASSLGQFPSYEQYF. CDR3 DNA: TGCGCCAGCAGCTTGGGACAGTTTCCCTCCTACGAGCAGTACTTC.

V usage is TRBV6-1 and J usage is TRBJ1-5; D ambiguous. Germline assignment: CDR1 MNHNS and CDR2 SASEGT. V was cut by 3 bases and J by 0 bases, with 9 bases left in between. This CDR3 region has 15 residues. CDR3 sequence (DNA): TGTGCCAGCAGTGACCCGGGGAATAGCAATCAGCCCCAGCATTTT. Protein sequence: CASSDPGNSNQPQHF.